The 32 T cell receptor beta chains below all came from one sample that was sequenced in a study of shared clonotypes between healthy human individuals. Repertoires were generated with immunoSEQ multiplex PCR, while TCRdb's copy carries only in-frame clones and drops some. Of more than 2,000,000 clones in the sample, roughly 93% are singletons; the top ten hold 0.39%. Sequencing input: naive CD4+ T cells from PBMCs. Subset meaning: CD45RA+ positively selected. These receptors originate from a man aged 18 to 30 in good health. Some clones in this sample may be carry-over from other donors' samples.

The CDR3 nucleotides read TGTGCCAGTAGTATAAGTTGGGGGACTCCTCAACTGGGCTACACCTTC. Amino acid sequence: CASSISWGTPQLGYTF. The chain uses TRBV19 and TRBJ1-2; D is perhaps TRBD1 (5 bases). This CDR3 has 16 amino acids. The germline V and J ends were trimmed by 2 bases and 8 bases, with 21 bases remaining between them. Germline CDR1 is LNHDA and CDR2 is SQIVND (reference sequence).

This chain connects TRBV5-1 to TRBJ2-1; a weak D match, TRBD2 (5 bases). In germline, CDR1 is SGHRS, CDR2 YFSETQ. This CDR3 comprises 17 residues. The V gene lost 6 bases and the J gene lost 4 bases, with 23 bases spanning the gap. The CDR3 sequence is CASKFRTGGWDYNEQFF. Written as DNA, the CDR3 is TGCGCCAGCAAGTTTCGGACTGGAGGATGGGATTACAATGAGCAGTTCTTC.

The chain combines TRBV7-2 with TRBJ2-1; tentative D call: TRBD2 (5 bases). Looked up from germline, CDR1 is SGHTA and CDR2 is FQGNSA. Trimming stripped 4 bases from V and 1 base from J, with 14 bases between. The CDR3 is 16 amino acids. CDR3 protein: CASSSRGAESYNEQFF. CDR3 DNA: TGTGCCAGCAGCTCCCGGGGAGCGGAATCCTACAATGAGCAGTTCTTC.

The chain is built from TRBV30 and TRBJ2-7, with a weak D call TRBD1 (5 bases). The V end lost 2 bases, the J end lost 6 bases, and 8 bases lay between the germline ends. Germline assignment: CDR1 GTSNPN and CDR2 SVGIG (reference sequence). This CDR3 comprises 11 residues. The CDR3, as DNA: TGTGCCTGGAGTACTGGGGCCGAGCAGTACTTC. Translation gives CAWSTGAEQYF.

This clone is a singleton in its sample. The CDR3 protein is CASSNPTGTSGPGSRRREYF. The CDR3 DNA is TGTGCCAGCAGTAACCCCACTGGGACTAGCGGGCCTGGATCGCGACGCCGGGAGTACTTC. The rearrangement joins TRBV28 to TRBJ2-5; 12 nucleotides match TRBD2. CDR3 length equals 20 residues. J was trimmed by 12 bases and V by 5 bases; bases with no gene match: 28. Germline CDR1 reads MDHEN; CDR2 reads SYDVKM.

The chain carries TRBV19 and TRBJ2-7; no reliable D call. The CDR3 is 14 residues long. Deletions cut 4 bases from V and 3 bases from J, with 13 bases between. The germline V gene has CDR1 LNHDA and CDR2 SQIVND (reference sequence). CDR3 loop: CASSSPALVYEQYF. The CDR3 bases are TGTGCCAGTAGTAGCCCAGCGTTGGTCTACGAGCAGTACTTC. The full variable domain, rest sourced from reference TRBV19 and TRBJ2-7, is DGGITQSPKYLFRKEGQNVTLSCEQNLNHDAMYWYRQDPGQGLRLIYYSQIVNDFQKGDIAEGYSVSREKKESFPLTVTSAQKNPTAFYLCASSSPALVYEQYFGPGTRLTVT.

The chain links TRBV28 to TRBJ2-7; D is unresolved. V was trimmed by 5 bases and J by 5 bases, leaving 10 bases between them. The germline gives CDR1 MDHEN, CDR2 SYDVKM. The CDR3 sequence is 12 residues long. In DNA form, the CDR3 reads TGTGCCAGCAGTCGACAAACACACGAGCAGTACTTC. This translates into CASSRQTHEQYF.

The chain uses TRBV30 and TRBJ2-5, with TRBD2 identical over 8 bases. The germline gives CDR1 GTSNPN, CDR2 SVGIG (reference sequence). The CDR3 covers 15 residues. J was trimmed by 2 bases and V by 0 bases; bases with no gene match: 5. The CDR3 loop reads CAWSVGSGVQETQYF. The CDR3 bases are TGTGCCTGGAGTGTCGGTAGCGGGGTACAAGAGACCCAGTACTTC.

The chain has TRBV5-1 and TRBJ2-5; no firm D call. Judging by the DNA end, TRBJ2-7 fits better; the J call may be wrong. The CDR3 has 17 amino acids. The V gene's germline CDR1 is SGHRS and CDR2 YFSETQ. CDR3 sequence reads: CASSAQSSYTNSYEQYF. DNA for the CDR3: TGCGCCAGCAGCGCACAGTCTAGTTATACTAACTCCTACGAGCAGTACTTC.

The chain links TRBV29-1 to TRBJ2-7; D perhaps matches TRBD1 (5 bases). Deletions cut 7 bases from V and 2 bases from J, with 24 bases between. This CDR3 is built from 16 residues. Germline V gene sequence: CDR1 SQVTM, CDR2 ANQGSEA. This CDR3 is CSAARAPQGYPYEQYF. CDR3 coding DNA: TGCAGCGCAGCCAGGGCCCCCCAAGGTTACCCCTACGAGCAGTACTTC.

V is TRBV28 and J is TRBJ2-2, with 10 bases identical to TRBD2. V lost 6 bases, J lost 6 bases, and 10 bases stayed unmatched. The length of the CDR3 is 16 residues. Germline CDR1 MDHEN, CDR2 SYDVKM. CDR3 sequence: CASSYSGRAVSGELFF. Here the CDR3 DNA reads TGTGCCAGCAGCTACAGCGGGAGGGCCGTTTCCGGGGAGCTGTTTTTT.

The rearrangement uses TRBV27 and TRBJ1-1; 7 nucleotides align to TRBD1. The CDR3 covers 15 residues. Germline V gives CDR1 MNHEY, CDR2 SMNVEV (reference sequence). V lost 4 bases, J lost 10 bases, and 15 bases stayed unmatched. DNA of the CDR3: TGTGCCAGCAGTTCCACAGGGGCCCCGGGGTTCGGAGCTTTCTTT. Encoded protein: CASSSTGAPGFGAFF.

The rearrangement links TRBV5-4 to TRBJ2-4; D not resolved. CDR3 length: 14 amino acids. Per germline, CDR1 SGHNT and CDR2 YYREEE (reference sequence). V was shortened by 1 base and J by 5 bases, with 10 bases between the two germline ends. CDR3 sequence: CASSLSGSQNIQYF. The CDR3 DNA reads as TGTGCCAGCAGCTTGAGTGGCAGTCAAAACATTCAGTACTTC.

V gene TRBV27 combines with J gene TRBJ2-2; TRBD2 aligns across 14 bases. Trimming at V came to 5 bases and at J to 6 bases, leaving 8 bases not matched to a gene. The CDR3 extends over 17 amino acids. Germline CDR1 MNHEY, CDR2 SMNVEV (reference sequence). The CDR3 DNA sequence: TGTGCCAGCAGTCCGACTAGCGGGAGGGCCCATCCCGGGGAGCTGTTTTTT. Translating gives CASSPTSGRAHPGELFF.

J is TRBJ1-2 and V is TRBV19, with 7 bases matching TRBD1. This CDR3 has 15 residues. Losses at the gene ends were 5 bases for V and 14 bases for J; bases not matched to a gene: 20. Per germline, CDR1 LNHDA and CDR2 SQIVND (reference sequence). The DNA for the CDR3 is TGTGCCAGTAGTGATACCGGGACAGCGGGCTTGTCGGGGACCTTC. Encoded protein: CASSDTGTAGLSGTF.

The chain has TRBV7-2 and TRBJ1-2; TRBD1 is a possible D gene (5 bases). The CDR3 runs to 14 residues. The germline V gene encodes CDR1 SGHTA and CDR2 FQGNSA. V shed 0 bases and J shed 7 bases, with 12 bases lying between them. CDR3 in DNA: TGTGCCAGCAGCTTAGCTCGGGGGGGACCTGGCTACACCTTC. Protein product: CASSLARGGPGYTF.

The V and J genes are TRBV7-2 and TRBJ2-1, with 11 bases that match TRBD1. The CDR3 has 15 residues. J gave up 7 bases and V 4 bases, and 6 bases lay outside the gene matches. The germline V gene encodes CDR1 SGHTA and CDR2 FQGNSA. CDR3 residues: CASSSWTGGGNEQFF. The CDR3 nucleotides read TGTGCCAGCAGCTCATGGACAGGGGGCGGAAATGAGCAGTTCTTC.

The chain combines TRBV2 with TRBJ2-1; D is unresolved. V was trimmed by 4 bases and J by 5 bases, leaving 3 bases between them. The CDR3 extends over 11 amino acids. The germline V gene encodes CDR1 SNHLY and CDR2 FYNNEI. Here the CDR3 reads CASSVDNEQFF. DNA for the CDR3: TGTGCCAGCAGTGTAGACAATGAGCAGTTCTTC.

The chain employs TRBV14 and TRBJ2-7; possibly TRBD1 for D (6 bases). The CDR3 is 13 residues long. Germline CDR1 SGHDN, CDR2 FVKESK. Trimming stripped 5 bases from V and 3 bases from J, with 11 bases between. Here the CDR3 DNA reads TGTGCCAGCAGCTTAAGACAGGACTACGAGCAGTACTTC. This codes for CASSLRQDYEQYF. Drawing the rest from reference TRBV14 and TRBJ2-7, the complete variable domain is EAGVTQFPSHSVIEKGQTVTLRCDPISGHDNLYWYRRVMGKEIKFLLHFVKESKQDESGMPNNRFLAERTGGTYSTLKVQPAELEDSGVYFCASSLRQDYEQYFGPGTRLTVT.

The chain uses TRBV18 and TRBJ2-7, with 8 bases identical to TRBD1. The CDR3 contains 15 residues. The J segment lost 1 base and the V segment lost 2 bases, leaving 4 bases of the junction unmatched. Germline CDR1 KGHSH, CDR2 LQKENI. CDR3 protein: CASSPIQGASYEQYF. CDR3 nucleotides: TGTGCCAGCTCACCAATCCAGGGGGCGTCCTACGAGCAGTACTTC.

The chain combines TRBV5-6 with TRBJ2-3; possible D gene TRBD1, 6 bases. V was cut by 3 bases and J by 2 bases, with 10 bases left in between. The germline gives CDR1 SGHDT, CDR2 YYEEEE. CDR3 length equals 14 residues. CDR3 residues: CASSSTGPTDTQYF. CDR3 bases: TGTGCCAGCAGCTCGACAGGACCCACAGATACGCAGTATTTT. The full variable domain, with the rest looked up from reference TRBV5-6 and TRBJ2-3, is DAGVTQSPTHLIKTRGQQVTLRCSPKSGHDTVSWYQQALGQGPQFIFQYYEEEERQRGNFPDRFSGHQFPNYSSELNVNALLLGDSALYLCASSSTGPTDTQYFGPGTRLTVL.

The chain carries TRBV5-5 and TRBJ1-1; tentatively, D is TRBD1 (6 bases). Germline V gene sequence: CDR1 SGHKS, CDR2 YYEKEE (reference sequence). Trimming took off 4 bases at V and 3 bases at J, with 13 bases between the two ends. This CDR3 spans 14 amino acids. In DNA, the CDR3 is TGTGCCAGCAGCGGTTACAGGGTGGACACTGAAGCTTTCTTT. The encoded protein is CASSGYRVDTEAFF.

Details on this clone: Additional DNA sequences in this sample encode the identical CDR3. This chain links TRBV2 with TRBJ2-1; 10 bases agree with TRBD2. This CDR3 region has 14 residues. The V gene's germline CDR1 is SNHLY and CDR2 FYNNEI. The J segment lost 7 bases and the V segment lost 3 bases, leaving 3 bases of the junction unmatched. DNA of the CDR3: TGTGCCAGCAGTGAGTTACTAGCGGGAAATGAGCAGTTCTTC. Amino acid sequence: CASSELLAGNEQFF.

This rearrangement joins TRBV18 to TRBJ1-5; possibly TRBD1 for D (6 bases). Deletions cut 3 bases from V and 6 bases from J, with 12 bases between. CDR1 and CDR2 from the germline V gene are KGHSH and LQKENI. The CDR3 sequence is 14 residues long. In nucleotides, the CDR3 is TGTGCCAGCTCACCTCTGACAGGTGGTCAGCCCCAGCATTTT. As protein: CASSPLTGGQPQHF.

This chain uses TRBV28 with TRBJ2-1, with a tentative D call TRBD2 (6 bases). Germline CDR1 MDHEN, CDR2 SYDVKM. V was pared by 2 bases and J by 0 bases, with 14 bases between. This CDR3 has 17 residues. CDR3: CASSLGTFRGSYNEQFF. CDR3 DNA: TGTGCCAGCAGTTTAGGGACTTTTCGTGGCTCCTACAATGAGCAGTTCTTC.

The CDR3 here is CASTIADGTGDYGYTF. CDR3 bases: TGTGCCAGCACCATCGCTGATGGGACAGGGGACTATGGCTACACCTTC. The chain combines TRBV28 with TRBJ1-2; 10 nucleotides match TRBD1. The CDR3 length is 16 residues. V was pared by 7 bases and J by 3 bases, with 11 bases of the junction left unmatched. Germline-derived CDR1 and CDR2 are MDHEN and SYDVKM.

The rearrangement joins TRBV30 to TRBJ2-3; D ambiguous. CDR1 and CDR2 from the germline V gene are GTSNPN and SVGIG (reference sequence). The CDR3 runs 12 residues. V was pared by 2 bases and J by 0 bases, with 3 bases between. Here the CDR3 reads CAWSYSTDTQYF. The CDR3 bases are TGTGCCTGGAGTTATAGCACAGATACGCAGTATTTT.

The CDR3 sequence: CASRPGHLVSGNTIYF. The CDR3 nucleotides are TGTGCCAGCAGGCCGGGCCATCTCGTCTCTGGAAACACCATATATTTT. This chain links TRBV7-8 with TRBJ1-3; the D is unclear. V lost 6 bases and J lost 0, with 15 bases in between. The CDR3 is 16 residues long. Germline loops: CDR1 SGHVS, CDR2 FQNEAQ.

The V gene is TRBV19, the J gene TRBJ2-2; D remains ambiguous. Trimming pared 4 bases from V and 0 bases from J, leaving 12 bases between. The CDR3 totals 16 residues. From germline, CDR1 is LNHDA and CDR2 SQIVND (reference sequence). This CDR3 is CASSSRRSANTGELFF. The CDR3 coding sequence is TGTGCCAGTAGTAGTAGACGCAGTGCGAACACCGGGGAGCTGTTTTTT.

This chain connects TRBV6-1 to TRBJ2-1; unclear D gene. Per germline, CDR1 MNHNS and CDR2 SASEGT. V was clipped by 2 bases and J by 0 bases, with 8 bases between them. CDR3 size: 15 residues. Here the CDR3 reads CASSEFPSSYNEQFF. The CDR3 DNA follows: TGTGCCAGCAGTGAATTCCCTAGCTCCTACAATGAGCAGTTCTTC.

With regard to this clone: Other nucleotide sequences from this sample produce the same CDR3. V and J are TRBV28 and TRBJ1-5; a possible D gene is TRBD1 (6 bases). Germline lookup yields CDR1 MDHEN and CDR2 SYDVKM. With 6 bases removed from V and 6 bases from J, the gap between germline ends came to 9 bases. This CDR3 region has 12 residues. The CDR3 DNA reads TGTGCCAGCAGACAGGGCGGTCAGCCCCAGCATTTT. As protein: CASRQGGQPQHF.

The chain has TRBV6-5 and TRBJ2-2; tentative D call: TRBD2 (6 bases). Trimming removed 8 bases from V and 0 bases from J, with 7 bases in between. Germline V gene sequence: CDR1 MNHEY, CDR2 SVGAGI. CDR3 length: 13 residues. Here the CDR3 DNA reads TGTGCCAGCGGGAGGACGAACACCGGGGAGCTGTTTTTT. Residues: CASGRTNTGELFF.